This T cell receptor (beta chain) was obtained from a study of CD8 T cells in ankylosing spondylitis (dated by TCRdb to about 2017). Some background on the complete study: To find TCR variants linked to disease, the study profiled T cell receptor beta repertoires in ankylosing spondylitis patients and healthy donors. In total, the full study cohort was made up of some 110 healthy donors and 25 ankylosing spondylitis patients. Peripheral blood was sampled, and synovial fluid was also collected from ankylosing spondylitis patients. Results and caveats for the whole study, not just this receptor: The disease-linked clones showed a CD8+ phenotype and occurred at relatively low frequencies in peripheral blood. According to the report, matched synovial fluid samples from ankylosing spondylitis patients were significantly enriched for the disease-linked clones. A TCR beta motif made up of several highly homologous amino acid variants appeared to be characteristic of blood from ankylosing spondylitis patients. Some of the motif variants had been reported before in the synovial fluid and blood of reactive arthritis patients, a finding that suggests common disease-initiation mechanisms.

The instrument given in TCRdb is Illumina HiSeq 2500. Quantitative 5'-RACE with molecular barcodes was the method used to prepare the TCR beta libraries. Processing in the source paper ran as follows. A new computational method, built on a probabilistic model of VDJ rearrangement, was used to identify disease-linked TCR variants. TCRdb reran the public reads through fastp at Q25 and MiXCR, keeping productive beta chains. CDR3 protein sequences are deduplicated, and each keeps its most common genes and DNA. The authors' filters were not applied to this entry. This sample is represented by over 450,000 distinct CDR3 sequences; roughly 12% of them were singletons. The ten largest clones take up about 6.5% of the sample. The junction shows trimming of 3 bases on V and 5 bases on J, plus 11 bases between the germline ends. For CDR1 and CDR2, the germline V gene (reference sequence) lists LGHDT and YNNKEL. The CDR3 runs 14 amino acids, cysteine and phenylalanine included. The only DNA kept is the CDR3, 42 bases in frame from the first base.

In this sample, this clonotype turned up a few times. The specificity of this receptor is unknown. The input lacks base qualities; no much larger clone sits a single base away. The sequencing input was blood, either unsorted or a sorted T cell fraction (not recorded which). The V and J segments used are TRBV3-1 and TRBJ2-1, with no confident D gene call. The TCR originated in a male donor with ankylosing spondylitis. The CDR3 protein sequence reads: CASSHLEPHNEQFF. In nucleotide form, the sequence is TGTGCCAGCAGCCATCTCGAGCCACACAATGAGCAGTTCTTC.